This TCR beta chain is drawn from a study of shared clonotypes between healthy human individuals. Replicate PCRs for sorted subsets used 200 ng DNA; this equaled some 30,000 T cell genomes. As originally analysed: In the immunoSEQ data, sequences were junction-only and lacked quality scores, so filtering differed. Profiled with immunoSEQ multiplex PCR; TCRdb holds only in-frame clones, not every one. V and J calls and clone size come straight from that table; D and trimming were deduced from the DNA. Of around 2.5 million clones listed, 93% were seen once; the top ten hold 0.36%. Concerning this clone: Its matching antigen is unknown.

Points from the study as a whole: Generally, naive subsets came out with larger estimated richness than memory subsets.

Germline lookup yields CDR1 SGHDT and CDR2 YYEEEE. CDR3 length: 14 residues. The ends lost 2 bases at V and 8 bases at J; junction bases unmatched: 6. The receptor was isolated from a man younger than 30 in good health. Some clones in this sample may be carry-over from other donors' samples. Sequenced material: naive CD4+ T cells from PBMCs. Subset of the sample: CD45RA+ positively selected. The chain carries TRBV5-6 and TRBJ1-2; 10 positions agree with TRBD1. The CDR3 region has the DNA TGTGCCAGCAGCTTAATTGTGACAGGGGGCGGCTACACCTTC. It yields the protein CASSLIVTGGGYTF.